Below are 18 T cell receptor beta chains sequenced from a single sample in a study of blood T cell repertoires in COVID-19. Profiling relied on immunoSEQ multiplex PCR, and the TCRdb table lists in-frame clones only, not all of them. This sample yields some 190,000 clones, of which 60% to 80% are seen a single time; 14% belongs to the top ten. Sequenced input: PBMCs or T cells enriched from blood (not recorded which). All receptors derive from a man in his sixties who had been exposed to COVID-19.

The chain uses TRBV7-6 and TRBJ2-2, with D possibly being TRBD2 (5 bases). V dropped 5 bases and J dropped 4 bases, with 14 bases sitting between them. Germline values: CDR1 SGHVS, CDR2 FNYEAQ. The CDR3 has 15 amino acids. CDR3 protein: CASSQRSGGTGELFF. In nucleotides, the CDR3 is TGTGCCAGCAGCCAGCGGAGCGGAGGCACCGGGGAGCTGTTTTTT. The whole variable domain, remainder taken from reference TRBV7-6 and TRBJ2-2, is GAGVSQSPRYKVTKRGQDVALRCDPISGHVSLYWYRQALGQGPEFLTYFNYEAQQDKSGLPNDRFSAERPEGSISTLTIQRTEQRDSAMYRCASSQRSGGTGELFFGEGSRLTVL.

The chain recombines TRBV29-1 with TRBJ2-2; the match to TRBD2 covers 8 bases. V lost 6 bases, J lost 6 bases, and 9 bases stayed unmatched. The CDR3 covers 14 residues. The germline V gene encodes CDR1 SQVTM and CDR2 ANQGSEA. Written as DNA, the CDR3 is TGCAGCGTCACCGGGACTAGATTTGCCGGGGAGCTGTTTTTT. The encoded protein is CSVTGTRFAGELFF.

V is TRBV9 and J is TRBJ2-7, with a possible D match to TRBD2 (5 bases). The CDR3 covers 14 residues. V lost 3 bases and J 0 bases, leaving 10 bases between the germline ends. Looked up from germline, CDR1 is SGDLS and CDR2 is YYNGEE. The CDR3 nucleotides read TGTGCCAGCAGCGGCCCAGGAGGCTCCTACGAGCAGTACTTC. This sequence encodes CASSGPGGSYEQYF.

This clone came up once. V and J are TRBV6-6 and TRBJ1-3; D is uncertain. The germline V gene encodes CDR1 MNHNY and CDR2 SVGAGI (reference sequence). The V and J ends lost 5 bases and 4 bases respectively, with 12 bases between them. CDR3 length equals 14 residues. CDR3 in DNA: TGTGCCAGCAGTGTAAGAAGAGCAGGAAACACCATATATTTT. This encodes CASSVRRAGNTIYF.

The chain is built from TRBV19 and TRBJ2-7; 11 bases map to TRBD1. V dropped 6 bases and J dropped 5; count of bases not matched to a gene: 9. The CDR3 length is 15 residues. Germline V gives CDR1 LNHDA, CDR2 SQIVND (reference sequence). CDR3: CASSYAGQGANEQYF. CDR3 sequence (DNA): TGTGCCAGTAGCTACGCCGGACAGGGGGCCAACGAGCAGTACTTC.

The J gene is TRBJ1-1, the V gene TRBV28; D not certain. CDR3 length: 14 residues. V lost 3 bases and J lost 4, with 12 bases in between. The germline CDR1 and CDR2 sequences are MDHEN and SYDVKM. The CDR3 here is CASSFDGVGTEAFF. The CDR3 region has the DNA TGTGCCAGCAGTTTCGACGGGGTCGGCACTGAAGCTTTCTTT.

The chain combines TRBV9 with TRBJ2-4; 7 positions match TRBD1. This CDR3 is built from 14 residues. Germline trimming cut 4 bases from V and 1 base from J; bases unmatched to any gene: 2. The V gene's germline CDR1 is SGDLS and CDR2 YYNGEE. The DNA for the CDR3 is TGTGCCAGCAGCCCAGGGGGTGCCAAAAACATTCAGTACTTC. Its translation is CASSPGGAKNIQYF.

The chain employs TRBV28 and TRBJ1-2; possible D gene TRBD1, 5 bases. This CDR3 region has 15 residues. Trimming shortened V by 2 bases and J by 3 bases, and 13 bases separated the two germline ends. Germline assignment: CDR1 MDHEN and CDR2 SYDVKM. The CDR3 protein is CASSLSGGSDYGYTF. CDR3 nucleotides: TGTGCCAGCAGTTTAAGCGGGGGATCTGACTATGGCTACACCTTC.

The chain has TRBV9 and TRBJ2-7, with D maybe TRBD1 (6 bases). V gave up 0 bases and J gave up 6 bases, with 16 bases separating them. CDR3 length equals 15 residues. Germline CDR1 is SGDLS and CDR2 is YYNGEE. The CDR3 DNA reads TGTGCCAGCAGCGTAGAAGAGCGGCAGGGGTTCGAGCAGTACTTC. The encoded protein is CASSVEERQGFEQYF.

This clone was counted a few times. The rearrangement uses TRBV21-1 and TRBJ1-4. TRBV21-1 is marked as a pseudogene. The CDR3 is made up of 14 amino acids. The DNA of the CDR3 is TGTGCCAGCAGCAGGCACCCTGGAGGCGAAAAACTGTTTTTT. As protein: CASSRHPGGEKLFF.

The J gene is TRBJ2-3, the V gene TRBV5-1; D is possibly TRBD2 (6 bases). The germline gives CDR1 SGHRS, CDR2 YFSETQ. With 2 bases removed from V and 6 bases from J, the gap between germline ends came to 10 bases. The CDR3 covers 13 residues. The CDR3 DNA sequence: TGCGCCAGCAGCTTTCGGAGGGGTGATACGCAGTATTTT. As protein: CASSFRRGDTQYF.

The chain carries TRBV27 and TRBJ2-2; maybe TRBD1 (5 bases). V lost 4 bases, J lost 7 bases, and 16 bases lay in between. The CDR3 has 15 amino acids. CDR1 is MNHEY, CDR2 SMNVEV, per germline (reference sequence). As DNA, the CDR3 is TGTGCCAGCAGTTCTGAACTTATAGGGGACGGGGAGCTGTTTTTT. Its protein product is CASSSELIGDGELFF.

The sample holds a few counts of this clone. The chain employs TRBV27 and TRBJ2-1; 9 bases fit TRBD2. V lost 7 bases, J lost 2 bases, and 3 bases stayed unmatched. The CDR3 is 14 amino acids. Germline CDR1 MNHEY, CDR2 SMNVEV (reference sequence). The CDR3 reads CASTLAGAYNEQFF. In DNA form, the CDR3 reads TGTGCCAGCACGTTAGCGGGGGCCTACAATGAGCAGTTCTTC.

The chain links TRBV5-4 to TRBJ2-2; a possible D gene is TRBD1 (7 bases). Germline V gene data show CDR1 as SGHNT and CDR2 as YYREEE (reference sequence). Trimming took 0 bases from V and 5 from J, leaving 14 bases between them. This CDR3 has 16 amino acids. CDR3 sequence reads: CASSLEAGGSTGELFF. The DNA of the CDR3 is TGTGCCAGCAGCTTGGAGGCAGGGGGGAGTACCGGGGAGCTGTTTTTT.

The rearrangement uses TRBV7-9 and TRBJ2-5, with D maybe TRBD1 (6 bases). This CDR3 has 18 residues. The germline gives CDR1 SEHNR, CDR2 FQNEAQ (reference sequence). Trimming shortened V by 0 bases and J by 1 base, and 18 bases separated the two germline ends. The CDR3 DNA is TGTGCCAGCAGCTTAGCTCTGGGGTTATTAGGGGGCCAAGAGACCCAGTACTTC. Translation: CASSLALGLLGGQETQYF.

The genes are TRBV7-9 and TRBJ2-5, with 10 nucleotides matching TRBD1. Looked up from germline, CDR1 is SEHNR and CDR2 is FQNEAQ (reference sequence). The CDR3 totals 17 residues. J gave up 5 bases and V 2 bases, and 11 bases lay outside the gene matches. The CDR3 DNA follows: TGTGCCAGCAGCTTAAGGTTCGGGACAGGGGCCGTGGAGACCCAGTACTTC. Protein: CASSLRFGTGAVETQYF. The full variable domain, its missing parts supplied by reference TRBV7-9 and TRBJ2-5, is DTGVSQNPRHKITKRGQNVTFRCDPISEHNRLYWYRQTLGQGPEFLTYFQNEAQLEKSRLLSDRFSAERPKGSFSTLEIQRTEQGDSAMYLCASSLRFGTGAVETQYFGPGTRLLVL.

The chain recombines TRBV19 with TRBJ1-1, with D perhaps matching TRBD1 (6 bases). The ends were cut back, 3 bases at V and 0 bases at J, with 11 bases in the middle. This CDR3 has 15 residues. CDR1 and CDR2 (germline): LNHDA, SQIVND (reference sequence). CDR3 residues: CASSISGTMNTEAFF. As DNA, the CDR3 is TGTGCCAGTAGTATTTCCGGGACAATGAACACTGAAGCTTTCTTT.

The chain joins TRBV3-1 (or the pseudogene TRBV3-2) to TRBJ1-2, with TRBD1 matching over 8 bases. The CDR3 extends over 16 amino acids. CDR1 LGHDT and CDR2 YNNKEL come from the germline V gene (reference sequence). V lost 1 base to trimming and J lost 4 bases; unmatched junction nucleotides: 8. CDR3 in DNA: TGTGCCAGCAGCCAAGCCGTGGACAGGGAGCTCTATGGCTACACCTTC. Protein: CASSQAVDRELYGYTF.